This T cell receptor (beta chain) was sequenced for a study of neurological immune-mediated disorders. Study observations and caveats: Subjects shared no identical expanded-clone CDR3 amino acid sequences, suggesting private TCR-beta repertoires in all groups.

With respect to this clonotype: No antigen is known for it.

cDNA was made by 5'RACE with 10-nucleotide random UMIs. One entry per CDR3 protein results from TCRdb running MiXCR on the 5' RACE reads. Counted here are 69,000 or so distinct CDR3 sequences, under 5.5% occurring once; the ten biggest clones make up around 2.2%. The V gene lost 1 base and the J gene lost 2 bases, with 11 bases spanning the gap. Germline V gene sequence: CDR1 SGHRS, CDR2 YFSETQ. This CDR3 region has 15 residues. This TCR was sampled from a woman in her 70s with multiple sclerosis. The chain recombines TRBV5-1 with TRBJ2-3, with D possibly matching TRBD2 (5 bases). Sequenced: PBMCs. CDR3 region: CASSLSGSYTDTQYF. The CDR3 DNA reads TGCGCCAGCAGCTTGAGCGGTTCTTACACAGATACGCAGTATTTT. The entire variable domain, with the rest obtained from reference TRBV5-1 and TRBJ2-3, is as follows: KAGVTQTPRYLIKTRGQQVTLSCSPISGHRSVSWYQQTPGQGLQFLFEYFSETQRNKGNFPGRFSGRQFSNSRSEMNVSTLELGDSALYLCASSLSGSYTDTQYFGPGTRLTVL.